In its sample, the clone carrying this T cell receptor beta chain was seen many times. Its specificity is unknown. These data are taken from a study of identical twins. Template switching added a universal primer site, and cDNA bore unique molecular identifiers. TCRdb re-called the 5' RACE reads with MiXCR, one entry per CDR3 protein. This sample carries some 330,000 distinct CDR3 sequences, 9% to 10% of them seen once, and the ten largest clones take roughly 9%. Study results and limitations: Monozygotic twins shared more out-of-frame TCR alpha than recombination models predicted.

The germline CDR1 and CDR2 sequences are ENHRY and SYGVKD. The CDR3 consists of 12 residues. Deletions cut 1 base from V and 9 bases from J, with 10 bases between. This TCR derives from a woman aged 50 to 60 in good health. The sample comprised naive T cells sorted from blood. This rearrangement joins TRBV10-3 to TRBJ2-7; a possible D gene is TRBD2 (5 bases). CDR3 protein: CAISELNRGQYF. The CDR3 DNA follows: TGTGCCATCAGTGAGTTGAACCGGGGGCAGTACTTC.